This TCR beta chain derives from a study of T cell repertoires in cytomegalovirus infection. Study as a whole: Recently described HLA-C-restricted plus well-studied HLA-B-restricted CMV epitopes were used. CMV infection plus the matching HLA type was flagged by public TCR beta signatures. Study-wide results and limits: The cumulative frequency of public TCR beta families identified carriers of CMV plus the relevant HLA. The ex vivo response was dominated by HLA-C-restricted CMV-specific TCR beta clonotypes.

One entry per CDR3 protein results from TCRdb running MiXCR on the reads. The table has some 800,000 distinct CDR3 sequences, about 28% seen once; the top ten hold roughly 14%. CDR3 size: 15 residues. Germline loops: CDR1 LNHNV, CDR2 YYDKDF (reference sequence). Germline trimming cut 5 bases from V and 4 bases from J; bases unmatched to any gene: 8. This clonotype turned up a few times. Its antigen is unknown. This specimen consisted of cultured CD8+ T cells from PBMCs, obtained from culture after CMV antigen stimulation. The source is a human donor in good health (CMV status not recorded). Some clones in this sample may be carry-over from other donors' samples. This chain joins TRBV15 and TRBJ1-1, with 9 bases matching TRBD1. CDR3 sequence (DNA): TGTGCCACCAGCCGGCGAGGACAGGGGATCACTGAAGCTTTCTTT. It yields the protein CATSRRGQGITEAFF.